This TCR beta chain was sequenced for a study of blood T cell repertoires in COVID-19. Whole-study context: Acute and convalescent COVID-19 specimens originated in the United States, Italy and Spain. The cDNA or gDNA used as material had been derived from T cells, B-cell-depleted T cells, or PBMCs.

As originally analysed: Nucleated cell counts were estimated from reference gene primer amplification. Repertoires were generated with immunoSEQ multiplex PCR, while TCRdb's copy carries only in-frame clones and drops some. V and J calls and clone size follow that table, whereas D and trimming were derived from the DNA. The sample gives 120,000 or so clones, around 90% of which show up once; roughly 4.9% is in the top ten. The CDR3 is 14 residues long. The V gene lost 0 bases and the J gene lost 4 bases, with 9 bases spanning the gap. CDR1 is SGHVS, CDR2 FQNEAQ, per germline. The origin of this receptor is a human donor in a cohort sampled during active COVID-19. Material: peripheral blood. The chain carries TRBV7-8 and TRBJ1-2; no definite D call. The CDR3 DNA reads as TGTGCCAGCAGCTTAGCGGAGGTTATCTATGGCTACACCTTC. Protein product: CASSLAEVIYGYTF.